This T cell receptor (beta chain) was sequenced in a study of vaccination effects on CD4 cells after COVID-19. Using viral peptide pools, the ViraFEST assay grew out antigen-specific CD4+ T cells prior to sequencing. Researchers isolated CD4+ T cells once ten to eleven days of culture had elapsed. With about 9.8 ug/ml peptides and around 10 IU/ml IL-2, 2 million or so PBMC per well were cultured. CDR1 is SEHNR, CDR2 FQNEAQ, per germline (reference sequence). The V gene end was trimmed by 5 bases and the J gene end by 2 bases; junction bases not matched to a gene: 3. The CDR3 loop spans 15 amino acids. In the case of this clone: Its specificity is unknown.

Repertoires were generated with immunoSEQ multiplex PCR, while TCRdb's copy carries only in-frame clones and drops some. The sample records tens of thousands of clones, roughly 76% being singletons. Sequencing was performed on CD4+ T cells from PBMCs cultured with HCoV-229E spike peptides, taken before COVID-19 vaccination. The chain has TRBV7-9 and TRBJ2-6; 7 bases map to TRBD1. The TCR comes from a human donor who received a COVID-19 vaccine. The CDR3 is CASSADRAGANVLTF. The CDR3 DNA reads as TGTGCCAGCAGCGCCGACAGGGCTGGGGCCAACGTCCTGACTTTC.